This entry is about one T cell receptor (beta chain). The target antigen is unknown. V was clipped by 2 bases and J by 2 bases, with 13 bases between them. Per the germline V gene, CDR1 is MDHEN and CDR2 is SYDVKM. The CDR3 spans 16 residues. The controls were healthy donors who were matched for age and sex. The data stem from a study of CD8 T cells in Susac syndrome. Overall study findings and caveats: Individuals included in the TCR sequencing and HLA analysis were acknowledged by the study to be relatively few in number.

cDNA came from roughly 0.53 to 1 ug RNA primed by random hexamers. TCRdb processed the immunoSEQ multiplex PCR reads anew with MiXCR; each CDR3 protein has one entry. The data hold tens of thousands of distinct CDR3 sequences, with just over 90% observed a single time. This TCR was recovered from a human donor in good health. This chain uses TRBV28 with TRBJ1-5; D unresolved. The sample was CD8+ T cells from PBMCs. This chain's CDR3 is CASSLGGRAGNQPQHF. In nucleotides, the CDR3 is TGTGCCAGCAGTTTAGGTGGGAGGGCGGGCAATCAGCCCCAGCATTTT.